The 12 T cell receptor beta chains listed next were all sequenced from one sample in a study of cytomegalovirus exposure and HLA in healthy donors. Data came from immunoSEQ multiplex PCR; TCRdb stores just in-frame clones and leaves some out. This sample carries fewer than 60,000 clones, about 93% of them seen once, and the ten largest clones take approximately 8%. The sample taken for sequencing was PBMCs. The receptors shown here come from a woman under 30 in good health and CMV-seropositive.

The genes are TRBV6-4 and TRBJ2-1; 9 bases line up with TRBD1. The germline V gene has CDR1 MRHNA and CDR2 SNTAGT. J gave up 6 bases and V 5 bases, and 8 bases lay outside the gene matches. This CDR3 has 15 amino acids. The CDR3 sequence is CASSTTGGAGNEQFF. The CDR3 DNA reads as TGTGCCAGCAGTACAACAGGGGGCGCAGGCAATGAGCAGTTCTTC.

Here the CDR3 reads CASSLGSGDEQYF. The CDR3 DNA sequence: TGTGCCAGCAGTTTGGGTAGCGGGGACGAGCAGTACTTC. V usage is TRBV27 and J usage is TRBJ2-7; TRBD2 aligns across 8 bases. V trimming: 3 bases; J trimming: 5 bases; junction bases outside the gene matches: 3. From germline, CDR1 is MNHEY and CDR2 SMNVEV (reference sequence). This CDR3 comprises 13 residues.

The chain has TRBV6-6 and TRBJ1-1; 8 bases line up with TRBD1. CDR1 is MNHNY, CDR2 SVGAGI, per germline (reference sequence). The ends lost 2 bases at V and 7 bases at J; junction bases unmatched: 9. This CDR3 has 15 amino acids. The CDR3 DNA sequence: TGTGCCAGCAGTTACCTTACCAGGACAGGGAGTGAAGCTTTCTTT. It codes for CASSYLTRTGSEAFF.

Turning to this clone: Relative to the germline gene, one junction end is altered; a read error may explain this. As DNA, the CDR3 is TGTGCTAGCAGCTTCAGGGAGAACACTGAAGCTTTCTTT. Its translation is CASSFRENTEAFF. This chain connects TRBV7-7 to TRBJ1-1, with D perhaps matching TRBD1 (5 bases). This CDR3 is built from 13 residues. CDR1 and CDR2 from the germline V gene are SSHAT and FNYEAQ (reference sequence).

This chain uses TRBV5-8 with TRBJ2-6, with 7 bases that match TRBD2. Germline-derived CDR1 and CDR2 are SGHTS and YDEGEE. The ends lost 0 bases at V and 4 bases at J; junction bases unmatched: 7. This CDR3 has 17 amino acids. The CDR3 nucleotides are TGTGCCAGCAGCTTGGAGCTGGGAGGGGTAGGGGCCAACGTCCTGACTTTC. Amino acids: CASSLELGGVGANVLTF.

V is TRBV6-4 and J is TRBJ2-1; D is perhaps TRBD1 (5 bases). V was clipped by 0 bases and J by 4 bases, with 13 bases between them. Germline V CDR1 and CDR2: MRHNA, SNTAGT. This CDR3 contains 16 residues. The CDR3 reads CASSDSYQGLYNEQFF. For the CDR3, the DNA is TGTGCCAGCAGTGACTCCTACCAGGGCTTGTACAATGAGCAGTTCTTC.

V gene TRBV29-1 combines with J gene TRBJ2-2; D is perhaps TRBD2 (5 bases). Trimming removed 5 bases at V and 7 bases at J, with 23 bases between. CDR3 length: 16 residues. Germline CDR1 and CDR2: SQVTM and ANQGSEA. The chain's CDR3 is CSVLKGFGELFGELFF. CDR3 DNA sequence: TGCAGCGTTTTGAAAGGGTTTGGGGAGTTGTTCGGGGAGCTGTTTTTT.

The CDR3 region is CASSGQQFNSPLHF. In nucleotides, the CDR3 is TGTGCCAGCAGTGGGCAACAGTTCAATTCACCCCTCCACTTT. The V call is TRBV2, the J call TRBJ1-6; D unresolved. The V gene lost 4 bases and the J gene lost 7 bases, with 11 bases spanning the gap. Looked up from germline, CDR1 is SNHLY and CDR2 is FYNNEI. This CDR3 is built from 14 residues.

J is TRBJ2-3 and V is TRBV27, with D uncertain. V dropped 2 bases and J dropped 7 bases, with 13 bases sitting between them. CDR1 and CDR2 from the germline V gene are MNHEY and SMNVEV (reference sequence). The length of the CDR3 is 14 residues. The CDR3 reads CASSLGDHTNTQYF. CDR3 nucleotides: TGTGCCAGCAGTTTAGGAGACCACACGAATACGCAGTATTTT.

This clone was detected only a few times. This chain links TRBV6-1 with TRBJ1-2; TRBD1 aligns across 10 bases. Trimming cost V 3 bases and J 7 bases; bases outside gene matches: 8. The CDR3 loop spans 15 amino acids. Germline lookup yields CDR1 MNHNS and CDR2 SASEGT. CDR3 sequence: CASSEAGQGPRGYTF. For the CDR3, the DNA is TGTGCCAGCAGTGAGGCGGGACAGGGGCCCCGTGGCTACACCTTC.

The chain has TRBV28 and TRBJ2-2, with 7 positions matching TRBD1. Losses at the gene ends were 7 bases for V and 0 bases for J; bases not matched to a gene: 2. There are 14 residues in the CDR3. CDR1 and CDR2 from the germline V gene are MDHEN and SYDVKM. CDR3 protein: CASKGQANTGELFF. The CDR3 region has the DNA TGTGCCAGCAAAGGACAGGCGAACACCGGGGAGCTGTTTTTT.

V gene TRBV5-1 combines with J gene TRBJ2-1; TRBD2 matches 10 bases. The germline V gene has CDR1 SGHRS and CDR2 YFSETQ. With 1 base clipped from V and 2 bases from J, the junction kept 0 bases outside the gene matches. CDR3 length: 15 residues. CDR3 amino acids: CASSLLAGAYNEQFF. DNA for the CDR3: TGCGCCAGCAGCTTGCTAGCGGGAGCCTACAATGAGCAGTTCTTC.